A single T cell receptor beta chain is shown here with its context. These data come from a study of blood T cell repertoires in COVID-19. Looking at the study overall: Samples taken during acute and convalescent COVID-19 were collected in the United States, Italy and Spain. PBMCs, B-cell-depleted T cells, or T cells provided the cDNA or gDNA that made up the material.

In the authors' workflow: Amplification from reference gene primers served as the basis for estimated nucleated cell counts. TCRdb's copy holds only in-frame clones and misses some; the assay was immunoSEQ multiplex PCR. The V and J calls and the clone size are those of that table, but D and trimming were determined from the DNA. In the table there are around 700,000 clones, about 90% of which are singletons. Unmatched junction bases numbered 9, after V lost 4 bases and J lost 5 bases. This CDR3 has 15 amino acids. Germline V gene lookup returns CDR1 MNHEY and CDR2 SMNVEV (reference sequence). Sequenced input: peripheral blood. V is TRBV27 and J is TRBJ1-2; TRBD1 matches 8 bases. The TCR originated in a woman aged 18-29 years with acute or convalescent COVID-19. The CDR3 sequence is CASSSRGRTGYGYTF. The CDR3, as DNA: TGTGCCAGCAGTTCCAGGGGCCGGACAGGGTATGGCTACACCTTC.